This T cell receptor (beta chain) appears in the sequencing data of a study of neurological immune-mediated disorders. CDR1 is ENHRY, CDR2 SYGVKD, per germline. V was cut by 8 bases and J by 3 bases, with 14 bases left in between. The CDR3 extends over 13 amino acids. The healthy controls volunteered at a blood bank in Maryland, USA. Each CDR3 protein gets one entry after TCRdb re-called the 5' RACE reads with MiXCR. The data contain around 79,000 distinct CDR3 sequences, less than 15% of them singletons. Ten or more counts support this clonotype. This chain joins TRBV10-3 and TRBJ2-7, with D unclear. This TCR was recovered from a woman in her forties or fifties in good health. The sequencing sample was made of PBMCs. CDR3 bases: TGTGCCATCCGCTCGCGAGAGAACTACGAGCAGTACTTC. Translation: CAIRSRENYEQYF.